The text below deals with one T cell receptor beta chain. What it binds is unknown. The data originate from a study of cytomegalovirus exposure and HLA in healthy donors. The study's findings and limits: Despite most TCR sequences being rare, some public TCRs occurred in many donors. The investigators catalogued under 200 TCR beta chains as cytomegalovirus-associated. TCR clusters originating in the first cohort tended to co-occur in the 120 validation repertoires, according to a later analysis. Among the CMV-associated chains, three were confirmed in vitro as specific for CMV antigens.

Here immunoSEQ multiplex PCR was the method, and the copy in TCRdb shows in-frame clones only, minus some. The top ten clones hold about 9.4% of a sample with fewer than 200,000 clones, nearly 90% of them seen once. This TCR came from a woman between 18 and 30 years old in good health and CMV-seropositive. The sample comprised PBMCs.

The CDR3 reads CSVRDRVNTEAFF. The CDR3, as DNA: TGCAGCGTCCGGGACAGGGTGAACACTGAAGCTTTCTTT. The J gene is TRBJ1-1, the V gene TRBV29-1; the match to TRBD1 covers 9 bases. J lost 0 bases, V lost 6 bases, and 2 bases had no gene match. CDR1 SQVTM and CDR2 ANQGSEA come from the germline V gene. The CDR3 is 13 residues long.